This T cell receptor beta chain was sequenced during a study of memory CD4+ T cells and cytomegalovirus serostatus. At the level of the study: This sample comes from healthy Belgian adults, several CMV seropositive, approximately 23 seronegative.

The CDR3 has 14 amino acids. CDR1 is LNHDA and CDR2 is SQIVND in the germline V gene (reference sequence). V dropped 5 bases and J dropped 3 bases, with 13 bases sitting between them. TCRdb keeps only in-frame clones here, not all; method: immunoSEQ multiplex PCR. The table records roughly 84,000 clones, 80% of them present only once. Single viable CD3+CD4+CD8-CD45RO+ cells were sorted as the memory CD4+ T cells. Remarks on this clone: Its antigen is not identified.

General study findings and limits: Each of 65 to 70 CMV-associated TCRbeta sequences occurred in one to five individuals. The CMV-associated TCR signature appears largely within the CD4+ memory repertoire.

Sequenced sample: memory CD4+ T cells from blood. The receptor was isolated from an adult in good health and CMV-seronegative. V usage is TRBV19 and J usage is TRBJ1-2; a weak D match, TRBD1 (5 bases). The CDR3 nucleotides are TGTGCCAGTAGTCCAGGGACGGGAGACTATGGCTACACCTTC. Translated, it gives CASSPGTGDYGYTF.